Many counts were recorded for the clone carrying this TCR beta chain. Its antigen is unknown. Axillary draining lymph nodes of breast cancer patients supplied the node samples. These data come from a study of breast tumors, draining lymph nodes, adjacent tissues. Study-wide results and limits: The lymph node origin of tumor T cells was framed as consistent with a hypothesis, not demonstrated. The data were judged consistent with most tumor T cells coming from lymph node and expanding in tumor.

MiXCR, applied by TCRdb to the multiplex PCR reads, yields one record per CDR3 protein. The sample lists some 120,000 distinct CDR3 sequences; nearly 20% were seen once. Germline V gene sequence: CDR1 MNHEY, CDR2 SMNVEV (reference sequence). Trimming cost V 0 bases and J 0 bases, with 9 bases left between them. The CDR3 is made up of 16 amino acids. The source of this sequence is a female donor with breast cancer. Some clones in this sample may be carry-over from other donors' samples. The sequencing input was axillary lymph node tissue. The chain uses TRBV27 and TRBJ2-1; D call uncertain. CDR3 sequence reads: CASSLSFTSSYNEQFF. The DNA of the CDR3 is TGTGCCAGCAGTTTATCGTTCACGAGCTCCTACAATGAGCAGTTCTTC.